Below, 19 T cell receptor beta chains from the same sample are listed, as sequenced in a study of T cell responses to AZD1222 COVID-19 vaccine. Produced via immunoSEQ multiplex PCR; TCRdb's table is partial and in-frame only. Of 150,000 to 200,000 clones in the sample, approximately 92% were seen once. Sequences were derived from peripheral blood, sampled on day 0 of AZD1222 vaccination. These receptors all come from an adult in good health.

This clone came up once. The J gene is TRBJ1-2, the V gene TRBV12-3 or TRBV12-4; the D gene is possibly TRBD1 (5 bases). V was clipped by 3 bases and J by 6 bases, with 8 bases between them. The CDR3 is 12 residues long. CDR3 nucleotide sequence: TGTGCCAGCAGTTTGAACAGGCATGGCTACACCTTC. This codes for CASSLNRHGYTF.

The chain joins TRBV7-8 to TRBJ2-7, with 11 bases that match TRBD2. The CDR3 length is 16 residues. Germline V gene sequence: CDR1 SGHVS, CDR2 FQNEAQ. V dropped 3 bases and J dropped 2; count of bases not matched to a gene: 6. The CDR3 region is CASSFLAGGTAYEQYF. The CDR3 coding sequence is TGTGCCAGCAGCTTTCTAGCGGGGGGCACTGCCTACGAGCAGTACTTC.

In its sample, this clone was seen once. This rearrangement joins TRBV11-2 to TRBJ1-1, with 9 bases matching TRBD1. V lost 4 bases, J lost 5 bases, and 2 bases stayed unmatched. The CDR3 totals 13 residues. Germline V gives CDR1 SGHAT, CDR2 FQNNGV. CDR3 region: CASSSDRGTEAFF. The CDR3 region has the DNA TGTGCCAGCAGCTCGGACAGGGGAACTGAAGCTTTCTTT. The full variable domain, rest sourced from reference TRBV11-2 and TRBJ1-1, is EAGVAQSPRYKIIEKRQSVAFWCNPISGHATLYWYQQILGQGPKLLIQFQNNGVVDDSQLPKDRFSAERLKGVDSTLKIQPAKLEDSAVYLCASSSDRGTEAFFGQGTRLTVV.

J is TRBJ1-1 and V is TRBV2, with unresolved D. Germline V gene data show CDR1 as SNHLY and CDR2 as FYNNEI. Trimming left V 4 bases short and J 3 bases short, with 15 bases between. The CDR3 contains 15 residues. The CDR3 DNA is TGTGCCAGCAGTGGTTCGGGAATCGGGTACACTGAAGCTTTCTTT. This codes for CASSGSGIGYTEAFF.

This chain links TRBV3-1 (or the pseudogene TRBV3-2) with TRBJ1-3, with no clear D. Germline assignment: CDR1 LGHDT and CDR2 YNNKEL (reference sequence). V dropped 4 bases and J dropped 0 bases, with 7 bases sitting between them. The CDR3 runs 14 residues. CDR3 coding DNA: TGTGCCAGCAGCCGGTATTCCTCTGGAAACACCATATATTTT. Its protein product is CASSRYSSGNTIYF.

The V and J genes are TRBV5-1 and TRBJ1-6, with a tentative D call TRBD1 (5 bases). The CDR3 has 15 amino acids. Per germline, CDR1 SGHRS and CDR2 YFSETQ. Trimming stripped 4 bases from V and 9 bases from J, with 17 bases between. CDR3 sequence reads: CASSQDIGDGSPLHF. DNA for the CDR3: TGCGCCAGCAGCCAGGACATAGGCGACGGTTCACCCCTCCACTTT.

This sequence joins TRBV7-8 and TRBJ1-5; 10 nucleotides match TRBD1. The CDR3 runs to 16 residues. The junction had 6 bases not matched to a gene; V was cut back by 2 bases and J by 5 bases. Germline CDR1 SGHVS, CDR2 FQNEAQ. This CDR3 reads CASSLKRGQGDQPQHF. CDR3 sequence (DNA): TGTGCCAGCAGCTTAAAGAGAGGACAGGGGGATCAGCCCCAGCATTTT.

The CDR3 DNA reads TGCGCCAGCAGCCAAGACCGCGGACTAGGGTACGAGCAGTACTTC. Translation gives CASSQDRGLGYEQYF. The chain uses TRBV4-1 and TRBJ2-7; TRBD2 aligns across 7 bases. J was trimmed by 4 bases and V by 0 bases; bases with no gene match: 6. This CDR3 is 15 amino acids long. CDR1 and CDR2 (germline): MGHRA, YSYEKL.

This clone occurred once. As DNA, the CDR3 is TGTGCCAGCAGCCTTAGAACAGGGGGCTCGGACACCATATATTTT. Its protein is CASSLRTGGSDTIYF. The rearrangement joins TRBV9 to TRBJ1-3, with 9 bases lining up with TRBD1. The CDR3 extends over 15 amino acids. The trim removed 4 bases at V and 8 bases at J, leaving 10 bases unmatched. Germline V gene sequence: CDR1 SGDLS, CDR2 YYNGEE.

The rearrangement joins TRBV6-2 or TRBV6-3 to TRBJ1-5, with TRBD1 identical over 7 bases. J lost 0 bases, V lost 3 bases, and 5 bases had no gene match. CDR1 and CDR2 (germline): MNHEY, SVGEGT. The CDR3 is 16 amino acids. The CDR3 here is CASSYRQGDSNQPQHF. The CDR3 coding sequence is TGTGCCAGCAGTTATCGACAGGGAGATAGCAATCAGCCCCAGCATTTT.

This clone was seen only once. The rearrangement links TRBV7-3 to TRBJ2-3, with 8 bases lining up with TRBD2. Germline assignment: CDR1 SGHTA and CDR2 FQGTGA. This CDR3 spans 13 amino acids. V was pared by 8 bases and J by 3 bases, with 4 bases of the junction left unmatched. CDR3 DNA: TGTGCCAGCTCCGGGGGGGCAACAGATACGCAGTATTTT. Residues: CASSGGATDTQYF.

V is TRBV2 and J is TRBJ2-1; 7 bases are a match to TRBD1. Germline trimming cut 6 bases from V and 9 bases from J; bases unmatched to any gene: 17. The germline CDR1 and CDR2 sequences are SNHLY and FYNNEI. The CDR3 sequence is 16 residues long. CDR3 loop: CASRDWGRQGMGEQFF. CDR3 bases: TGTGCCAGCAGGGACTGGGGGCGACAGGGTATGGGTGAGCAGTTCTTC.

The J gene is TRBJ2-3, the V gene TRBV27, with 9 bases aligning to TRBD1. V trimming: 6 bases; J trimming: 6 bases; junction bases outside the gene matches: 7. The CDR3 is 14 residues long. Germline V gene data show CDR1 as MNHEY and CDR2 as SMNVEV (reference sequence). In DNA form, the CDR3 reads TGTGCCAGCAGCCCCGGACAGGGGTTCGATACGCAGTATTTT. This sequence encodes CASSPGQGFDTQYF.

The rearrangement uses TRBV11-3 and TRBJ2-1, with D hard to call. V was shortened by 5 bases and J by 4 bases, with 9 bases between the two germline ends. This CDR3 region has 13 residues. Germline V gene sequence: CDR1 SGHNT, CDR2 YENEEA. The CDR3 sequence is CASSPTVYNEQFF. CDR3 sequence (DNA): TGTGCCAGCAGCCCAACCGTTTACAATGAGCAGTTCTTC.

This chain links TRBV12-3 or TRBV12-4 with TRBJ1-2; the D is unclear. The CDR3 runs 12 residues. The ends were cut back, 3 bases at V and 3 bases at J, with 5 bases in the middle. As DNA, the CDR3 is TGTGCCAGCAGTTTTCAGTACTATGGCTACACCTTC. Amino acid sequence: CASSFQYYGYTF.

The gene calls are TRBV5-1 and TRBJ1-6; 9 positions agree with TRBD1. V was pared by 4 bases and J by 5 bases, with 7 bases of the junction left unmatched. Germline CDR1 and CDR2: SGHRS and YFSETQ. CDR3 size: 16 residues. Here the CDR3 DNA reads TGCGCCAGCAGCCCGGGACAGGGCCTTAATAATTCACCCCTCCACTTT. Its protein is CASSPGQGLNNSPLHF.

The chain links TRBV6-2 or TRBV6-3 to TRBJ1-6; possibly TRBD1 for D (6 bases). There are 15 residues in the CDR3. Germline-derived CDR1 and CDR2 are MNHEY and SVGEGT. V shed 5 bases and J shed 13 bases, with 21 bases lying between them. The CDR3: CASSNNRASSRPLHF. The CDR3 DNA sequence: TGTGCCAGCAGTAACAACAGGGCGTCTTCGCGTCCCCTCCACTTT.

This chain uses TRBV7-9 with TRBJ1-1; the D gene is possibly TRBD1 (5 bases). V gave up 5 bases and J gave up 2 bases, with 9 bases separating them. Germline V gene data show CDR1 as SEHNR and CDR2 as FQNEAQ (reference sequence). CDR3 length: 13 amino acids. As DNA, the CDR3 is TGTGCCAGCAGCACAGGACCCAACACTGAAGCTTTCTTT. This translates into CASSTGPNTEAFF.

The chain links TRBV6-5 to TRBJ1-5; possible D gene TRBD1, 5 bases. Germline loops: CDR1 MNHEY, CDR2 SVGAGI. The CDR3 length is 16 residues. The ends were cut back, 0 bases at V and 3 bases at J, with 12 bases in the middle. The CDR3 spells CASSYSWRGSNQPQHF. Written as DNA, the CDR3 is TGTGCCAGCAGTTACTCTTGGAGGGGTTCCAATCAGCCCCAGCATTTT.